This TCR beta chain stems from a study of T cell changes during pregnancy in multiple sclerosis (dated by TCRdb to the late 2010s). For context, the study as a whole: In women with multiple sclerosis, the researchers looked at how the T cell repertoire shifted as pregnancy progressed.

Library preparation used the immunoSEQ multiplex PCR assay. The source is immuneACCESS, and TCRdb retained only in-frame sequences with V and J called. Part of the clones is not carried over; for the studies checked, unresolved V genes explain less than half of this, and the remainder is unexplained. The sample records more than 95,000 clones, roughly nine tenths of which are singletons. The ten largest account for around 0.92% of the sample. A remark on this clone: This clone's antigen is unknown. Nothing much larger sits one base from this clone, and base qualities are not available.

V is pruned by 5 bases and J by 5 bases, leaving 13 bases of the junction without a gene match. From cysteine to phenylalanine, the CDR3 is 17 amino acids long. Only the CDR3 DNA stays, 51 bases, in frame from base 1. Reading the germline V gene gives CDR1 KGHSH and CDR2 LQKENI. The rearrangement joined TRBV18 to TRBJ1-4; 8 of the junction bases match TRBD1. This specimen was peripheral blood, taken after pregnancy. The TCR originated in a female donor with multiple sclerosis, enrolled in a pregnancy study. For the CDR3, the sequence is CASSRTTGAVNNEKLFF. The sequence in DNA is TGTGCCAGCTCAAGAACGACAGGGGCCGTAAACAATGAAAAACTGTTTTTT.